A single sample is the source of the 32 T cell receptor beta chains below, sequenced in a study of regulatory T cells in long-lasting Graves disease. As to time point: newly diagnosed GD, antithyroid drugs for less than 3 months. With RNA extracted from PBMCs as input, the TCR library was made. Sequencing libraries for TCR beta were prepared with iRepertoire HTBI primers and Arm-PCR of CDR3 regions. TCRdb re-called the multiplex PCR reads with MiXCR, one entry per CDR3 protein. The sample includes about 420,000 distinct CDR3 sequences, around 17% of them seen just once. These same data were also listed under a study on T cells in Graves' hyperthyroidism and ophthalmopathy.

The sample consisted of peripheral blood mononuclear cells (PBMCs), taken at new diagnosis, from a patient treated with antithyroid drugs. Receptors were obtained from a woman aged 18-29 years with Graves disease.

This clonotype was found many times. The genes are TRBV28 and TRBJ1-5; no clear D. V was cut by 7 bases and J by 3 bases, with 13 bases left in between. Germline CDR1 is MDHEN and CDR2 is SYDVKM. This CDR3 region has 14 residues. The DNA of the CDR3 is TGTGCCAGCAAGGGAGCCCGAATCAATCAGCCCCAGCATTTT. It yields the protein CASKGARINQPQHF.

The V call is TRBV12-3 or TRBV12-4, the J call TRBJ1-1, with D hard to call. V lost 7 bases and J 2 bases, leaving 11 bases between the germline ends. This CDR3 is built from 13 residues. In DNA form, the CDR3 reads TGTGCCAGCACGGCTAAGCTTAACACTGAAGCTTTCTTT. Translated, it gives CASTAKLNTEAFF.

The CDR3 DNA follows: TGTGCCATCAGTGACCGAGAGGGTGAGCAGTTCTTC. Translated, it gives CAISDREGEQFF. The chain combines TRBV10-3 with TRBJ2-1; perhaps TRBD2 as D (5 bases). This CDR3 contains 12 residues. Germline assignment: CDR1 ENHRY and CDR2 SYGVKD. Trimming cost V 3 bases and J 9 bases, with 9 bases left between them.

This clonotype was recorded a few times. The chain has TRBV7-9 and TRBJ2-1; D is perhaps TRBD2 (5 bases). V was clipped by 5 bases and J by 9 bases, with 14 bases between them. Germline assignment: CDR1 SEHNR and CDR2 FQNEAQ (reference sequence). CDR3 length equals 13 residues. CDR3 amino acids: CASSLLDLGEQFF. CDR3 coding DNA: TGTGCCAGCAGCCTACTAGATTTGGGTGAGCAGTTCTTC.

Many counts were recorded for this clonotype. V gene TRBV28 combines with J gene TRBJ2-3; TRBD2 is a possible D gene (6 bases). The CDR3 contains 16 residues. The V end lost 5 bases, the J end lost 4 bases, and 19 bases lay between the germline ends. Germline CDR1 is MDHEN and CDR2 is SYDVKM. The CDR3: CASSPLDHSGADTQYF. The CDR3 region has the DNA TGTGCCAGCAGTCCATTAGACCATTCGGGGGCAGATACGCAGTATTTT. The complete variable domain, with remaining parts taken from reference TRBV28 and TRBJ2-3, reads DVKVTQSSRYLVKRTGEKVFLECVQDMDHENMFWYRQDPGLGLRLIYFSYDVKMKEKGDIPEGYSVSREKKERFSLILESASTNQTSMYLCASSPLDHSGADTQYFGPGTRLTVL.

This clonotype has a count of ten or more. V is TRBV7-2 and J is TRBJ2-7; 12 nucleotides align to TRBD2. Germline V lookup: CDR1 SGHTA, CDR2 FQGNSA. The trim removed 6 bases at V and 0 bases at J, leaving 6 bases unmatched. The CDR3 has 16 residues. The CDR3 DNA is TGTGCCAGCAGTGGACTAGCGGGGACGAGCTCCTACGAGCAGTACTTC. Encoded protein: CASSGLAGTSSYEQYF.

This sequence joins TRBV2 and TRBJ2-7; D could derive from TRBD1 or TRBD2 (5 bases each). The V gene lost 4 bases and the J gene lost 5 bases, with 9 bases spanning the gap. This CDR3 contains 12 residues. Per the germline V gene, CDR1 is SNHLY and CDR2 is FYNNEI. CDR3 in DNA: TGTGCCAGCAGTGGGGGGTACAACGAGCAGTACTTC. It encodes CASSGGYNEQYF.

This clonotype was recorded at least ten times. V and J are TRBV18 and TRBJ2-1, with TRBD2 matching over 8 bases. V lost 6 bases and J lost 2; bases outside the gene matches: 9. CDR1 is KGHSH and CDR2 is LQKENI in the germline V gene. CDR3 size: 16 residues. This chain's CDR3 is CASSPGLAGTYNEQFF. DNA of the CDR3: TGTGCCAGCTCTCCGGGGTTAGCGGGAACCTACAATGAGCAGTTCTTC.

This clonotype has only one observation. The chain employs TRBV7-8 and TRBJ2-1, with TRBD2 matching 15 bases. V lost 1 base and J lost 4; bases outside the gene matches: 5. Per the germline V gene, CDR1 is SGHVS and CDR2 is FQNEAQ. The CDR3 has 18 residues. The CDR3 region has the DNA TGTGCCAGCAGCTTAGGGACTAGCGGGAGGGCACAATACAATGAGCAGTTCTTC. This gives the protein CASSLGTSGRAQYNEQFF. Based on the CDR3 plus reference TRBV7-8 and TRBJ2-1, the full variable domain is GAGVSQSPRYKVAKRGQDVALRCDPISGHVSLFWYQQALGQGPEFLTYFQNEAQLDKSGLPSDRFFAERPEGSVSTLKIQRTQQEDSAVYLCASSLGTSGRAQYNEQFFGPGTRLTVL.

The sample holds many counts of this clonotype. The V gene is TRBV20-1, the J gene TRBJ1-2, with D perhaps matching TRBD1 (6 bases). V was cut by 4 bases and J by 0 bases, with 12 bases left in between. The CDR3 is 14 amino acids. Germline CDR1 and CDR2: DFQATT and SNEGSKA (reference sequence). The CDR3 coding sequence is TGCAGTGCTAACCAGGGGCTAGCTAACTATGGCTACACCTTC. It yields the protein CSANQGLANYGYTF.

Ten or more counts support this clonotype. The chain recombines TRBV28 with TRBJ2-7; no reliable D call. The CDR3 has 14 amino acids. With 5 bases removed from V and 2 bases from J, the gap between germline ends came to 13 bases. CDR1 is MDHEN, CDR2 SYDVKM, per germline. The CDR3 nucleotides read TGTGCCAGCAGTCCACAACGGTCCACCTACGAGCAGTACTTC. Translating it yields CASSPQRSTYEQYF. Filled out from reference TRBV28 and TRBJ2-7, the complete variable domain reads DVKVTQSSRYLVKRTGEKVFLECVQDMDHENMFWYRQDPGLGLRLIYFSYDVKMKEKGDIPEGYSVSREKKERFSLILESASTNQTSMYLCASSPQRSTYEQYFGPGTRLTVT.

The table lists this clonotype with a few counts. The chain has TRBV6-9 and TRBJ2-1, with 7 bases fitting TRBD2. In germline, CDR1 is MNHGY, CDR2 SVAAGI. V lost 0 bases and J lost 9; bases outside the gene matches: 11. This CDR3 spans 16 amino acids. The CDR3 bases are TGTGCCAGCAGTTATTCTAGCTGGGACTACTATCCTGAGCAGTTCTTC. Protein product: CASSYSSWDYYPEQFF.

CDR3 coding DNA: TGCAGTGCTATACCTGGGACAGACCCTTACGAGCAGTACTTC. Residues: CSAIPGTDPYEQYF. The rearrangement uses TRBV20-1 and TRBJ2-7; 7 bases map to TRBD1. The CDR3 has 14 amino acids. Per germline, CDR1 DFQATT and CDR2 SNEGSKA (reference sequence). Trimming at V came to 4 bases and at J to 4 bases, leaving 10 bases not matched to a gene.

V gene TRBV24-1 combines with J gene TRBJ1-2; possible D gene TRBD1, 5 bases. Germline V gene lookup returns CDR1 KGHDR and CDR2 SFDVKD. V lost 3 bases and J 4 bases, leaving 11 bases between the germline ends. The CDR3 has 14 residues. The CDR3: CATSDDSRPYGYTF. CDR3 sequence (DNA): TGTGCCACCAGTGATGACAGTCGTCCCTATGGCTACACCTTC.

This clonotype has a count of ten or more. The genes are TRBV6-5 and TRBJ1-1; D is unresolved. The CDR3 has 17 amino acids. Trimming stripped 0 bases from V and 0 bases from J, with 14 bases between. Per germline, CDR1 MNHEY and CDR2 SVGAGI. The CDR3: CASSYSAGEGVNTEAFF. CDR3 nucleotides: TGTGCCAGCAGTTACTCGGCCGGAGAGGGCGTGAACACTGAAGCTTTCTTT.

This clonotype has at least ten counts. This sequence joins TRBV28 and TRBJ1-2; TRBD1 aligns across 7 bases. This CDR3 contains 15 residues. J gave up 8 bases and V 5 bases, and 14 bases lay outside the gene matches. Germline V CDR1 and CDR2: MDHEN, SYDVKM. This CDR3 reads CASSTGTTRGLGYTF. The CDR3 nucleotides are TGTGCCAGCAGTACAGGGACAACTAGGGGGCTAGGCTACACCTTC.

This clonotype came up many times. V gene TRBV6-5 combines with J gene TRBJ1-2, with unresolved D. V lost 0 bases, J lost 4 bases, and 15 bases lay in between. This CDR3 region has 16 residues. Germline lookup yields CDR1 MNHEY and CDR2 SVGAGI. The CDR3 coding sequence is TGTGCCAGCAGTTACTCGCCCACCGGTCAGAGCTATGGCTACACCTTC. This gives the protein CASSYSPTGQSYGYTF.

A note on this clonotype: Being one base from a much bigger clone, this may be a read error. In this CDR3 the conserved last residue, phenylalanine or tryptophan, is missing, so a read error is likely. The rearrangement joins TRBV27 to TRBJ1-2; 11 positions agree with TRBD1. The trim removed 2 bases at V and 4 bases at J, leaving 6 bases unmatched. The CDR3 runs to 16 residues. CDR1 and CDR2 (germline): MNHEY, SMNVEV (reference sequence). CDR3 region: CASSLRGQGVIYGYTL. CDR3 in DNA: TGTGCCAGCAGTTTACGGGGACAGGGGGTGATCTATGGCTACACCCTC.

The genes are TRBV29-1 and TRBJ2-7; 9 nucleotides align to TRBD2. Losses at the gene ends were 3 bases for V and 4 bases for J; bases not matched to a gene: 1. The CDR3 covers 12 residues. The germline V gene has CDR1 SQVTM and CDR2 ANQGSEA. The CDR3 nucleotides read TGCAGCGTTGAGACTAGCGGTTACGAGCAGTACTTC. It codes for CSVETSGYEQYF.

This clonotype has just a few counts. The chain recombines TRBV13 with TRBJ2-7; 8 nucleotides agree with TRBD1. The ends lost 5 bases at V and 2 bases at J; junction bases unmatched: 8. The germline V gene has CDR1 PRHDT and CDR2 FYEKMQ (reference sequence). The CDR3 consists of 15 residues. CDR3: CASSAGQGGPYEQYF. DNA for the CDR3: TGTGCCAGCAGCGCCGGACAGGGTGGGCCCTACGAGCAGTACTTC.

The table lists this clonotype with many counts. V and J are TRBV12-3 or TRBV12-4 and TRBJ2-1, with TRBD1 as a possible D gene (6 bases). Trimming took 3 bases from V and 2 from J, leaving 11 bases between them. This CDR3 is built from 15 residues. This CDR3 reads CASSFVTGTYNEQFF. The DNA for the CDR3 is TGTGCCAGCAGTTTCGTGACAGGTACCTACAATGAGCAGTTCTTC.

This clonotype was recorded a few times. The V gene is TRBV7-2, the J gene TRBJ1-5; D is possibly TRBD1 (6 bases). The CDR3 runs 15 residues. Germline values: CDR1 SGHTA, CDR2 FQGNSA. V was trimmed by 0 bases and J by 4 bases, leaving 10 bases between them. CDR3 coding DNA: TGTGCCAGCAGCTTAGCCAGGGGTAGGAATCAGCCCCAGCATTTT. Translated: CASSLARGRNQPQHF.

This clonotype was counted at least ten times. V and J are TRBV12-3 or TRBV12-4 and TRBJ2-7, with D unresolved. This CDR3 region has 11 residues. V gave up 6 bases and J gave up 3 bases, with 6 bases separating them. CDR3 sequence (DNA): TGTGCCAGCAGCCCCCGCTACGAGCAGTACTTC. It encodes CASSPRYEQYF.

In this sample, this clonotype turned up many times. V gene TRBV2 combines with J gene TRBJ2-3, with a tentative D call TRBD2 (5 bases). In germline, CDR1 is SNHLY, CDR2 FYNNEI. Trimming cost V 6 bases and J 9 bases, with 13 bases left between them. The CDR3 runs 12 residues. The CDR3 loop reads CASREATATQYF. CDR3 DNA: TGTGCCAGCAGGGAGGCCACAGCCACGCAGTATTTT.

A few counts support this clonotype. This chain links TRBV5-1 with TRBJ2-7; D gene unclear. This CDR3 has 14 amino acids. Germline CDR1 is SGHRS and CDR2 is YFSETQ. V was trimmed by 0 bases and J by 7 bases, leaving 14 bases between them. CDR3 DNA: TGCGCCAGCAGCTTGGATGGCCACGAAGGGGAGCAGTACTTC. Its translation is CASSLDGHEGEQYF. Complete variable domain (other parts from reference TRBV5-1 and TRBJ2-7): KAGVTQTPRYLIKTRGQQVTLSCSPISGHRSVSWYQQTPGQGLQFLFEYFSETQRNKGNFPGRFSGRQFSNSRSEMNVSTLELGDSALYLCASSLDGHEGEQYFGPGTRLTVT.

The genes are TRBV14 and TRBJ1-2; a weak D match, TRBD1 (6 bases). CDR3 length equals 13 residues. Germline values: CDR1 SGHDN, CDR2 FVKESK. The V end lost 4 bases, the J end lost 7 bases, and 13 bases lay between the germline ends. CDR3 protein: CASSLGQSGGYTF. The CDR3 coding sequence is TGTGCCAGCAGCCTTGGACAGTCAGGTGGCTACACCTTC. The full variable domain, with the rest looked up from reference TRBV14 and TRBJ1-2, is EAGVTQFPSHSVIEKGQTVTLRCDPISGHDNLYWYRRVMGKEIKFLLHFVKESKQDESGMPNNRFLAERTGGTYSTLKVQPAELEDSGVYFCASSLGQSGGYTFGSGTRLTVV.

J is TRBJ2-7 and V is TRBV3-1, with 10 bases identical to TRBD2. Germline values: CDR1 LGHDT, CDR2 YNNKEL (reference sequence). Trimming cost V 1 base and J 9 bases; bases outside gene matches: 15. The CDR3 spans 17 residues. CDR3 protein: CASSQVIRSGRASLQYF. For the CDR3, the DNA is TGTGCCAGCAGCCAAGTTATCAGAAGCGGGAGGGCTTCTCTGCAGTACTTC.

The gene calls are TRBV14 and TRBJ2-7, with D tentatively TRBD1 (6 bases). Germline CDR1 SGHDN, CDR2 FVKESK. The CDR3 is 14 residues long. The V and J ends lost 1 base and 5 bases respectively, with 12 bases between them. CDR3 in amino acids: CASSQVNRVHEQYF. The DNA of the CDR3 is TGTGCCAGCAGCCAAGTAAACAGGGTCCACGAGCAGTACTTC. Combining the CDR3 with reference TRBV14 and TRBJ2-7 gives the whole variable domain EAGVTQFPSHSVIEKGQTVTLRCDPISGHDNLYWYRRVMGKEIKFLLHFVKESKQDESGMPNNRFLAERTGGTYSTLKVQPAELEDSGVYFCASSQVNRVHEQYFGPGTRLTVT.

This clonotype was picked up a small number of times. The rearrangement links TRBV5-1 to TRBJ2-2; the D gene is possibly TRBD1 (5 bases). V was pared by 4 bases and J by 1 base, with 14 bases between. Germline-derived CDR1 and CDR2 are SGHRS and YFSETQ. The CDR3 covers 16 residues. CDR3 DNA: TGCGCCAGCAGCCAAAGACAGCAAATGAACACCGGGGAGCTGTTTTTT. Residues: CASSQRQQMNTGELFF.

At least ten counts were recorded for this clonotype. The chain combines TRBV6-1 with TRBJ2-4, with TRBD2 identical over 7 bases. CDR3 length equals 16 residues. The germline V gene has CDR1 MNHNS and CDR2 SASEGT. Trimming took 3 bases from V and 0 from J; bases not matched to a gene: 5. The CDR3 DNA reads TGTGCCAGCAGTGAGCTAGCGGCCATAGCCAAAAACATTCAGTACTTC. Translated, it gives CASSELAAIAKNIQYF.

This clonotype was counted only a few times. No conserved phenylalanine or tryptophan ends this CDR3, so it is likely a read error. The rearrangement links TRBV6-2 or TRBV6-3 to TRBJ2-1; TRBD1 might be the D (7 bases). Per the germline V gene, CDR1 is MNHEY and CDR2 is SVGEGT. This CDR3 has 15 residues. V lost 5 bases and J 4 bases, leaving 15 bases between the germline ends. CDR3 sequence: CASSAWRGQYNEQFL. The CDR3, as DNA: TGTGCCAGCAGTGCCTGGAGGGGGCAGTACAATGAGCAGTTCCTC.

At least ten counts were recorded for this clonotype. The chain employs TRBV7-8 and TRBJ1-1, with D hard to call. The germline gives CDR1 SGHVS, CDR2 FQNEAQ. V lost 1 base and J 1 base, leaving 7 bases between the germline ends. This CDR3 contains 14 residues. CDR3 in DNA: TGTGCCAGCAGCTTAGTGCACGGGAACACTGAAGCTTTCTTT. Its protein product is CASSLVHGNTEAFF.